This is a list of T cell receptor beta chains from one sample in a study of graft-versus-host responses after intestinal transplantation. Sequenced by immunoSEQ multiplex PCR; TCRdb stores in-frame clones only, minus some. Counted here are around 100,000 clones, 87% occurring once; the ten biggest clones make up 0.95%. No antigen has been assigned to these receptors. The sequencing used unstimulated CD4+ T cells sorted from spleen or lymph node cells, collected before transplant. These receptor sequences come from a human donor who was the organ donor for an intestinal transplant. Each CDR3 is given without its conserved first and last residue.

V gene: TRBV20-1; CDR3 protein: SARDWELGF
V gene: TRBV5-1; CDR3 protein: ASSLTSGRTETQY
V gene: TRBV5-1; CDR3 protein: ASSLGGSDTEAF
V gene: TRBV15; CDR3 protein: ATSRDTLNTEAF
V gene: TRBV5-6; CDR3 protein: ASSFRGGPETQY
V gene: TRBV2; CDR3 protein: ATYLDRTEWTQY
V gene: TRBV10-3; CDR3 protein: AVAGGWETQY
V gene: TRBV30; CDR3 protein: AWSVQGGSGNTIY
V gene: TRBV6-6; CDR3 protein: ASSLNYEQY
V gene: TRBV19; CDR3 protein: ASSIGRGSLRGANVLT
V gene: TRBV19; CDR3 protein: ASRSRVGAAGELF
V gene: TRBV30; CDR3 protein: AHQRGITDTQY
V gene: TRBV19; CDR3 protein: ASSIGGGNEQY
V gene: TRBV19; CDR3 protein: ASSIDEKLF
V gene: TRBV23-1; CDR3 protein: ASSQERSLGQGNTGELF
V gene: TRBV7-2; CDR3 protein: ASSLFGAGASRGPQH
V gene: TRBV5-1; CDR3 protein: ASSLPGDTQY
V gene: TRBV7-2; CDR3 protein: ASSFLNTEAF
V gene: TRBV4-2; CDR3 protein: ASSQVLAGFTSEQY
V gene: TRBV2; CDR3 protein: ASSNYEQY
V gene: TRBV6-1; CDR3 protein: ASRRAGTEAF
V gene: TRBV5-1; CDR3 protein: ASSLESGSGNTIY
V gene: TRBV7-2; CDR3 protein: ASSPQDSFYGYT
V gene: TRBV9; CDR3 protein: ASSHPGAKGSYNEQF
V gene: TRBV25-1; CDR3 protein: ASSGRDRGNYGYT
V gene: TRBV28; CDR3 protein: ASSLTGELF
V gene: TRBV5-4; CDR3 protein: ASSLDLRGSEQY
V gene: TRBV6-1; CDR3 protein: ASMPALFSPLH
V gene: TRBV5-1; CDR3 protein: ASSPPSIEQY
V gene: TRBV18; CDR3 protein: ASSPPRDRGANVLT
V gene: TRBV30; CDR3 protein: AWSARDEQF
V gene: TRBV5-1; CDR3 protein: ASRKLQGGNEQF
V gene: TRBV28; CDR3 protein: ASSLGNPGTFYGYT
V gene: TRBV28; CDR3 protein: ASGGQGDTGELF
V gene: TRBV2; CDR3 protein: ASSRVRVNTGELF
V gene: TRBV27; CDR3 protein: ASSLTGANVLT
V gene: TRBV6-1; CDR3 protein: ASSEASRTNEKLF
V gene: TRBV19; CDR3 protein: ASRRRGVHEQF
V gene: TRBV7-9; CDR3 protein: ASSFSASSNTGELF
V gene: TRBV18; CDR3 protein: ASSTGTGEGRTEAF
V gene: TRBV2; CDR3 protein: ASSEATSYGYT
V gene: TRBV4-1; CDR3 protein: ASSPQAGTGNEQY
V gene: TRBV5-4; CDR3 protein: ASSPTGRGANVLT
V gene: TRBV6-6; CDR3 protein: ASSNREGGEQF
V gene: TRBV28; CDR3 protein: ASTLRRVNGNSPLH
V gene: TRBV7-8; CDR3 protein: ASSQTGPRTDTQY
V gene: TRBV28; CDR3 protein: ASSLFAGELF
V gene: TRBV15; CDR3 protein: ATSRDLTQPQH
V gene: TRBV28; CDR3 protein: ASSSTVPYEQY
V gene: TRBV30; CDR3 protein: AWGQGGFNQETQY
V gene: TRBV5-1; CDR3 protein: ASSSYTGTGKHYEQY
V gene: TRBV5-1; CDR3 protein: ASSWTGVNEKLF
V gene: TRBV19; CDR3 protein: ASSIGDGGASKQY
V gene: TRBV30; CDR3 protein: AWSVVRGVSYNEQF
V gene: TRBV15; CDR3 protein: ATSYLLLETQY
V gene: TRBV2; CDR3 protein: ASSEEGQTQGTQY
V gene: TRBV6-1; CDR3 protein: ASSVSGGAAETQY
V gene: TRBV11-3; CDR3 protein: ASSFRGATYNEQF
V gene: TRBV18; CDR3 protein: ASSLGQGASPLH